This T cell receptor (beta chain) came from a study of T cell changes during pregnancy in multiple sclerosis. This table comes from immunoSEQ multiplex PCR, and its TCRdb copy is limited to in-frame clones, with some not included. The sample holds about 100,000 clones, around nine tenths seen once. V was cut by 0 bases and J by 8 bases, with 12 bases left in between. The CDR3 extends over 15 amino acids. From germline, CDR1 is SGHNT and CDR2 YYREEE (reference sequence). This receptor was identified in a female donor in good health, enrolled as a control in a pregnancy study. V usage is TRBV5-4 and J usage is TRBJ1-6, with a weak D call TRBD1 (6 bases). The sample in question was peripheral blood, obtained in the second trimester of pregnancy. CDR3 protein: CASSLEDRGYSPLHF. The CDR3 nucleotides are TGTGCCAGCAGCTTGGAGGACAGAGGATATTCACCCCTCCACTTT. Using reference TRBV5-4 and TRBJ1-6 for the parts outside the CDR3, the full variable domain is ETGVTQSPTHLIKTRGQQVTLRCSSQSGHNTVSWYQQALGQGPQFIFQYYREEENGRGNFPPRFSGLQFPNYSSELNVNALELDDSALYLCASSLEDRGYSPLHFGNGTRLTVT.